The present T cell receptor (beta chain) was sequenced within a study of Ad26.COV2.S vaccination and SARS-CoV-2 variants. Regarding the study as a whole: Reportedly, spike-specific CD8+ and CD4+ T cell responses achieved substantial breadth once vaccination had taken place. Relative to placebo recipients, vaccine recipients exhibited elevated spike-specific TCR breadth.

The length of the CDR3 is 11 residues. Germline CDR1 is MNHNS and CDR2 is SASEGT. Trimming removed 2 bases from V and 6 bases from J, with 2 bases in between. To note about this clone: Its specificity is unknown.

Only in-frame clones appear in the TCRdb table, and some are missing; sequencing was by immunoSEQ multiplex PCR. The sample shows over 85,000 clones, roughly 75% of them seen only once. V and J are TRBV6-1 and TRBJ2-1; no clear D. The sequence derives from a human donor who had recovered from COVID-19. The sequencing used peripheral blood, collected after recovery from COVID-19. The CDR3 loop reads CASSESNEQFF. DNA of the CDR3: TGTGCCAGCAGTGAATCCAATGAGCAGTTCTTC.